One and the same sample provided the 21 T cell receptor beta chains below, sequenced in a study of T cell changes during pregnancy in multiple sclerosis. The protocol was immunoSEQ multiplex PCR, while the TCRdb copy is restricted to in-frame clones and leaves out a portion. The table lists 70,000 to 95,000 clones, roughly 93% of them singletons. Source: peripheral blood, taken in the third trimester of pregnancy. The receptors were gathered from a female donor with multiple sclerosis, enrolled in a pregnancy study.

This clone was observed a single time. The V and J genes are TRBV28 and TRBJ2-7; 9 bases are shared with TRBD2. V was clipped by 2 bases and J by 6 bases; unmatched bases: 17. The V gene's germline CDR1 is MDHEN and CDR2 SYDVKM. The CDR3 runs 18 residues. CDR3 residues: CASSLTFGGAGGVGEQYF. CDR3 in DNA: TGTGCCAGCAGTTTAACGTTCGGTGGAGCGGGAGGTGTAGGCGAGCAGTACTTC.

In its sample, this clone was seen once. This chain joins TRBV18 and TRBJ2-6; possibly TRBD1 for D (5 bases). Between the trimmed V and J ends, which lost 3 bases and 4 bases, there was a span of 13 bases. The CDR3 consists of 16 residues. CDR1 KGHSH and CDR2 LQKENI come from the germline V gene. This CDR3 is CASSPPRGGGANVLTF. As DNA, the CDR3 is TGTGCCAGCTCACCCCCAAGGGGCGGCGGGGCCAACGTCCTGACTTTC.

The chain has TRBV11-3 and TRBJ2-1, with D perhaps TRBD1 (6 bases). This CDR3 spans 12 amino acids. V dropped 2 bases and J dropped 8 bases, with 7 bases sitting between them. Germline assignment: CDR1 SGHNT and CDR2 YENEEA. CDR3 coding DNA: TGTGCCAGCAGCTTATCAGGGGATGAGCAGTTCTTC. Translation gives CASSLSGDEQFF.

This chain links TRBV27 with TRBJ1-2; 11 bases are shared with TRBD1. Unmatched junction bases numbered 4, after V lost 5 bases and J lost 8 bases. The CDR3 length is 13 residues. Per the germline V gene, CDR1 is MNHEY and CDR2 is SMNVEV (reference sequence). The DNA of the CDR3 is TGTGCCAGCAGTGGACAGGGGGCTTTCGGCTACACCTTC. Amino acids: CASSGQGAFGYTF.

The genes are TRBV2 and TRBJ2-5; 7 nucleotides match TRBD2. Germline V gene lookup returns CDR1 SNHLY and CDR2 FYNNEI. CDR3 size: 14 residues. V shed 7 bases, J shed 2 bases, and the junction held 7 bases outside the gene matches. CDR3: CASKFGGGQETQYF. The CDR3 DNA reads as TGTGCCAGCAAATTTGGCGGGGGTCAAGAGACCCAGTACTTC.

V gene TRBV7-9 combines with J gene TRBJ2-7; TRBD1 might be the D (6 bases). Germline-derived CDR1 and CDR2 are SEHNR and FQNEAQ (reference sequence). Trimming left V 7 bases short and J 2 bases short, with 15 bases between. This CDR3 has 14 amino acids. DNA for the CDR3: TGTGCCAGCACAGGTGGACAGACGCCCTACGAGCAGTACTTC. This translates into CASTGGQTPYEQYF.

The table lists this clone with a count of one. The CDR3 protein is CSERYAGIGEQFF. In DNA form, the CDR3 reads TGCAGCGAGAGATATGCGGGGATAGGTGAGCAGTTCTTC. The chain links TRBV29-1 to TRBJ2-1; weak D call: TRBD2 (6 bases). Germline V gene sequence: CDR1 SQVTM, CDR2 ANQGSEA. This CDR3 region has 13 residues. The V and J ends lost 7 bases and 9 bases respectively, with 19 bases between them.

This chain joins TRBV7-3 and TRBJ2-3; 7 bases line up with TRBD2. CDR1 is SGHTA and CDR2 is FQGTGA in the germline V gene. With V trimmed by 4 bases and J by 0 bases, 7 bases remained unmatched. This CDR3 spans 16 amino acids. The CDR3 region is CASSWASGSSTDTQYF. The CDR3 DNA reads TGTGCCAGCAGCTGGGCTAGCGGTTCTAGCACAGATACGCAGTATTTT. Complete variable domain (other parts from reference TRBV7-3 and TRBJ2-3): GAGVSQTPSNKVTEKGKYVELRCDPISGHTALYWYRQSLGQGPEFLIYFQGTGAADDSGLPNDRFFAVRPEGSVSTLKIQRTERGDSAVYLCASSWASGSSTDTQYFGPGTRLTVL.

V and J are TRBV5-1 and TRBJ2-1; D may be TRBD2 (6 bases). The germline V gene has CDR1 SGHRS and CDR2 YFSETQ. The germline V and J ends were trimmed by 4 bases and 6 bases, with 11 bases remaining between them. The CDR3 is 13 amino acids. The CDR3 DNA follows: TGCGCCAGCAGCGCCGCGGGACTCAATGAGCAGTTCTTC. Protein product: CASSAAGLNEQFF.

The V and J genes are TRBV14 and TRBJ1-1; 11 positions agree with TRBD1. CDR3 length equals 16 residues. The germline gives CDR1 SGHDN, CDR2 FVKESK. V lost 2 bases, J lost 3 bases, and 5 bases stayed unmatched. Written as DNA, the CDR3 is TGTGCCAGCAGCCAACGGACAGGGGGCCCCTACACTGAAGCTTTCTTT. Translating it yields CASSQRTGGPYTEAFF.

The chain employs TRBV10-2 and TRBJ2-7; no clear D gene. This CDR3 spans 13 amino acids. Trimming took 8 bases from V and 0 from J, leaving 11 bases between them. Germline CDR1 reads WSHSY; CDR2 reads SAAADI. The CDR3 sequence is CASREAASYEQYF. The CDR3 DNA is TGCGCCAGCCGAGAGGCCGCCTCCTACGAGCAGTACTTC.

The chain employs TRBV7-9 and TRBJ2-2; 8 nucleotides align to TRBD1. This CDR3 is built from 17 residues. The V and J ends lost 1 base and 4 bases, in that order; junction bases with no gene match: 8. From germline, CDR1 is SEHNR and CDR2 FQNEAQ (reference sequence). The DNA of the CDR3 is TGTGCCAGCAGCTTAGAGCGGAGACAGGGGATCACCGGGGAGCTGTTTTTT. It specifies CASSLERRQGITGELFF.

V usage is TRBV11-2 and J usage is TRBJ2-5; D is perhaps TRBD2 (5 bases). The CDR3 length is 13 residues. Per germline, CDR1 SGHAT and CDR2 FQNNGV. Trimming left V 1 base short and J 2 bases short, with 5 bases between. This CDR3 reads CASSLGTQETQYF. CDR3 nucleotide sequence: TGTGCCAGCAGCTTAGGGACTCAAGAGACCCAGTACTTC.

The V and J genes are TRBV6-1 and TRBJ2-5, with TRBD2 as a possible D gene (7 bases). The CDR3 has 15 amino acids. Germline-derived CDR1 and CDR2 are MNHNS and SASEGT. V was pared by 6 bases and J by 4 bases, with 18 bases between. The CDR3 coding sequence is TGTGCCAGCAGCCTGGTTCAGGGGAGGGGAGAGACCCAGTACTTC. Protein product: CASSLVQGRGETQYF.

The chain combines TRBV19 with TRBJ1-4; TRBD1 is a possible D gene (5 bases). The CDR3 runs to 15 residues. Trimming removed 1 base at V and 7 bases at J, with 13 bases between. The germline V gene has CDR1 LNHDA and CDR2 SQIVND (reference sequence). The CDR3 here is CASSIGRGVGEKLFF. The CDR3 DNA follows: TGTGCCAGTAGTATAGGAAGGGGCGTTGGTGAAAAACTGTTTTTT.

The chain has TRBV5-3 and TRBJ2-1, with D perhaps matching TRBD2 (6 bases). TRBV5-3 is an ORF; its function is uncertain. Trimming removed 4 bases at V and 9 bases at J, with 23 bases between. This CDR3 is built from 16 residues. Written as DNA, the CDR3 is TGTGCCAGAAGCCACCCCGTCGGCCACTTCGGGGGTGAGCAGTTCTTC. Translating it yields CARSHPVGHFGGEQFF.

J is TRBJ1-1 and V is TRBV5-1, with 7 bases fitting TRBD1. Germline CDR1 reads SGHRS; CDR2 reads YFSETQ. V gave up 0 bases and J gave up 5 bases; unmatched junction bases: 10. The CDR3 sequence is 16 residues long. The CDR3: CASSLEGRNRGTEAFF. The CDR3 region has the DNA TGCGCCAGCAGCTTGGAGGGGCGGAACAGGGGAACTGAAGCTTTCTTT.

The CDR3 spells CASSFLGTGDSDAEAFF. CDR3 in DNA: TGTGCCAGCAGCTTTCTCGGGACAGGCGATTCAGACGCTGAAGCTTTCTTT. The rearrangement links TRBV7-8 to TRBJ1-1, with 8 bases lining up with TRBD1. The V gene's germline CDR1 is SGHVS and CDR2 FQNEAQ. The CDR3 sequence is 17 residues long. Trimming removed 3 bases from V and 6 bases from J; junction bases left unmatched: 15.

The chain employs TRBV27 and TRBJ2-5; D is unclear. The CDR3 covers 9 residues. The germline V and J ends were trimmed by 10 bases and 5 bases, with 5 bases remaining between them. Germline V gene data show CDR1 as MNHEY and CDR2 as SMNVEV (reference sequence). The CDR3 nucleotides read TGTGCCACCCCTGAGACCCAGTACTTC. It is translated as CATPETQYF.

CDR3 in amino acids: CASSFVATSGTDTQYF. The CDR3, as DNA: TGTGCCAGCAGCTTTGTGGCGACTAGCGGCACAGATACGCAGTATTTT. The chain combines TRBV7-9 with TRBJ2-3; 8 bases line up with TRBD2. The length of the CDR3 is 16 residues. V shed 3 bases, J shed 1 base, and the junction held 6 bases outside the gene matches. Per the germline V gene, CDR1 is SEHNR and CDR2 is FQNEAQ (reference sequence).

Only a few counts were recorded for this clone. The V gene is TRBV9, the J gene TRBJ2-2; D might be TRBD1 (7 bases). CDR3 length: 16 residues. The V end lost 0 bases, the J end lost 5 bases, and 14 bases lay between the germline ends. Germline V CDR1 and CDR2: SGDLS, YYNGEE. The DNA of the CDR3 is TGTGCCAGCAGCGTAGACCCCAGGGGGAGGACCGGGGAGCTGTTTTTT. It encodes CASSVDPRGRTGELFF. The full variable domain, its missing parts supplied by reference TRBV9 and TRBJ2-2, is DSGVTQTPKHLITATGQRVTLRCSPRSGDLSVYWYQQSLDQGLQFLIQYYNGEERAKGNILERFSAQQFPDLHSELNLSSLELGDSALYFCASSVDPRGRTGELFFGEGSRLTVL.